A single sample gave rise to the 8 T cell receptor beta chains below, sequenced in a study of blood T cell repertoires in COVID-19. The protocol was immunoSEQ multiplex PCR, while the TCRdb copy is restricted to in-frame clones and leaves out a portion. The table lists 350,000 or so clones, approximately 91% of them singletons. Sequencing was done on a sample of PBMCs or T cells enriched from blood (not recorded which). The source is a woman younger than 45 who had been exposed to COVID-19.

This clone appeared a single time. Other DNA sequences in the sample encode the same CDR3. The DNA for the CDR3 is TGTGCCAGCAGCGTAGCGGAAGAGACCCAGTACTTC. Amino acids: CASSVAEETQYF. The genes are TRBV9 and TRBJ2-5; D unclear. CDR1 and CDR2 from the germline V gene are SGDLS and YYNGEE. Trimming took off 0 bases at V and 3 bases at J, with 3 bases between the two ends. The CDR3 consists of 12 residues. The entire variable domain, with the rest obtained from reference TRBV9 and TRBJ2-5, is as follows: DSGVTQTPKHLITATGQRVTLRCSPRSGDLSVYWYQQSLDQGLQFLIQYYNGEERAKGNILERFSAQQFPDLHSELNLSSLELGDSALYFCASSVAEETQYFGPGTRLLVL.

This chain connects TRBV19 to TRBJ2-3; 8 positions agree with TRBD1. The trim removed 5 bases at V and 2 bases at J, leaving 3 bases unmatched. The germline CDR1 and CDR2 sequences are LNHDA and SQIVND (reference sequence). CDR3 length: 14 amino acids. The DNA of the CDR3 is TGTGCCAGTAGTCGGACAGGGCTCACAGATACGCAGTATTTT. This sequence encodes CASSRTGLTDTQYF.

The V gene is TRBV7-9, the J gene TRBJ2-1, with 7 bases matching TRBD1. CDR3 length: 15 residues. Germline-derived CDR1 and CDR2 are SEHNR and FQNEAQ (reference sequence). Losses at the gene ends were 3 bases for V and 5 bases for J; bases not matched to a gene: 7. CDR3 region: CASSFSGTDHNEQFF. The CDR3 nucleotides read TGTGCCAGCAGCTTCTCCGGGACAGATCACAATGAGCAGTTCTTC.

This clone was seen a single time. This chain links TRBV18 with TRBJ2-3, with 9 positions matching TRBD2. Germline CDR1 KGHSH, CDR2 LQKENI. The CDR3 loop spans 15 amino acids. The trim removed 5 bases at V and 0 bases at J, leaving 3 bases unmatched. CDR3 sequence: CASSVTSGSTDTQYF. In DNA form, the CDR3 reads TGTGCCAGCTCAGTTACTAGCGGGAGCACAGATACGCAGTATTTT. The full variable domain, completed using reference TRBV18 and TRBJ2-3, is NAGVMQNPRHLVRRRGQEARLRCSPMKGHSHVYWYRQLPEEGLKFMVYLQKENIIDESGMPKERFSAEFPKEGPSILRIQQVVRGDSAAYFCASSVTSGSTDTQYFGPGTRLTVL.

The chain has TRBV13 and TRBJ2-5; 8 nucleotides match TRBD2. Germline V CDR1 and CDR2: PRHDT, FYEKMQ (reference sequence). The CDR3 has 15 residues. The V segment lost 3 bases and the J segment 2 bases; nucleotides outside the gene matches: 5. The CDR3 reads CASSFREGFQETQYF. The CDR3 DNA sequence: TGTGCCAGCAGCTTCCGGGAGGGCTTTCAAGAGACCCAGTACTTC.

The chain uses TRBV5-1 and TRBJ2-3, with D hard to call. CDR3 length: 14 residues. Deletions cut 1 base from V and 1 base from J, with 7 bases between. The germline CDR1 and CDR2 sequences are SGHRS and YFSETQ. CDR3: CASSLLTGTDTQYF. The CDR3 DNA is TGCGCCAGCAGCTTGTTAACTGGCACAGATACGCAGTATTTT.

The rearrangement links TRBV4-2 to TRBJ2-7; no firm D call. The CDR3 runs 16 residues. Germline V gives CDR1 LGHNA, CDR2 YNFKEQ. V shed 0 bases and J shed 5 bases, with 17 bases lying between them. The CDR3 region has the DNA TGTGCCAGCAGCCAAGACTCCTTCACACCCGAGGACGAGCAGTACTTC. As protein: CASSQDSFTPEDEQYF.

The rearrangement links TRBV18 to TRBJ2-3; TRBD1 is a possible D gene (5 bases). The V and J ends lost 6 bases and 2 bases respectively, with 15 bases between them. The germline V gene encodes CDR1 KGHSH and CDR2 LQKENI. This CDR3 is built from 15 residues. The CDR3 nucleotides read TGTGCCAGCTCTCCCTCCGTAGGGGACACAGATACGCAGTATTTT. It yields the protein CASSPSVGDTDTQYF.